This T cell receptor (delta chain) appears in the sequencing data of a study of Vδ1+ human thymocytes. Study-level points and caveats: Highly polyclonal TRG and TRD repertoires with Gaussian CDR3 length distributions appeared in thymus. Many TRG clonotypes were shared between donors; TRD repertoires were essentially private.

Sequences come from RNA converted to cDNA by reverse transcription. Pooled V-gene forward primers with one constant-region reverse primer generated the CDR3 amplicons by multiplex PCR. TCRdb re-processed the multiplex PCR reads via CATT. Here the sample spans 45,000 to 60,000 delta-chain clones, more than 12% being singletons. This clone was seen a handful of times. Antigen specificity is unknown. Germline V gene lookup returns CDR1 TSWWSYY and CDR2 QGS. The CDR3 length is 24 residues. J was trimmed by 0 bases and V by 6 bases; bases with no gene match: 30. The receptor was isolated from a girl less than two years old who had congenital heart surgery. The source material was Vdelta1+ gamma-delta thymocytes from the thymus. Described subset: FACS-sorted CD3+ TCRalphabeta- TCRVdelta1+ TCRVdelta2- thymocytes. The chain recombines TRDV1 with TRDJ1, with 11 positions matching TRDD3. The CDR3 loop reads CALGGASRGTGGYRFHPNTDKLIF. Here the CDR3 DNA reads TGTGCTCTTGGAGGGGCCTCCCGGGGTACTGGGGGATATAGATTCCATCCAAACACCGATAAACTCATCTTT.